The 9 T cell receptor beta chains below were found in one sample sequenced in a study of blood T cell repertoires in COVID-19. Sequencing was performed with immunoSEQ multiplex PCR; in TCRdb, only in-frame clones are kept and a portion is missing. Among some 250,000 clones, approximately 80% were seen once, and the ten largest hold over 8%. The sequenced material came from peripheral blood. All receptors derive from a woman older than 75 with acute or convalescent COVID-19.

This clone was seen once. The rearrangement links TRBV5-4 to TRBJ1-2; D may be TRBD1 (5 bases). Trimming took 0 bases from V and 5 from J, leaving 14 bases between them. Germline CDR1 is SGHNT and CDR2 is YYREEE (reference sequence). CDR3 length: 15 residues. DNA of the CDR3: TGTGCCAGCAGCTTGGATCCCGGTTCAGGGTATGGCTACACCTTC. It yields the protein CASSLDPGSGYGYTF.

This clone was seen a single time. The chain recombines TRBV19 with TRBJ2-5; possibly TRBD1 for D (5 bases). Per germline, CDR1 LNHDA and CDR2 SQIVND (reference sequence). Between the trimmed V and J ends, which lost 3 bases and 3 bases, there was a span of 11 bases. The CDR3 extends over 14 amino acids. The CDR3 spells CASSIGLGEETQYF. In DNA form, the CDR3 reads TGTGCCAGTAGTATTGGTTTAGGGGAAGAGACCCAGTACTTC.

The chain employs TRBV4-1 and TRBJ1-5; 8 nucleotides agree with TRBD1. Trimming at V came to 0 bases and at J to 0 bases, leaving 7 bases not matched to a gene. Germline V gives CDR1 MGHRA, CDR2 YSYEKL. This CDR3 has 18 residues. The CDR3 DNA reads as TGCGCCAGCAGCCAAGACTCCGGGACAGGTTCTAGCAATCAGCCCCAGCATTTT. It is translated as CASSQDSGTGSSNQPQHF.

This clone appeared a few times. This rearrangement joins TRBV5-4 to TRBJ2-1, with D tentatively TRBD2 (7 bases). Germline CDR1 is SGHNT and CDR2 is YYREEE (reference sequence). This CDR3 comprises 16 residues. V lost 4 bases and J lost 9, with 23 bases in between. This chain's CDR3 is CASSPPGLAGEGEQFF. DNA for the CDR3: TGTGCCAGCAGCCCCCCCGGGCTAGCAGGGGAGGGTGAGCAGTTCTTC.

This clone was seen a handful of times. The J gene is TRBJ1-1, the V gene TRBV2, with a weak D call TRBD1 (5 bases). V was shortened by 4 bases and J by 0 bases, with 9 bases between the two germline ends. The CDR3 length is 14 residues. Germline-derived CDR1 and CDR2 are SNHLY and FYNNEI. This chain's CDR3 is CASSVLGVNTEAFF. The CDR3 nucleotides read TGTGCCAGCAGTGTGCTAGGGGTGAACACTGAAGCTTTCTTT.

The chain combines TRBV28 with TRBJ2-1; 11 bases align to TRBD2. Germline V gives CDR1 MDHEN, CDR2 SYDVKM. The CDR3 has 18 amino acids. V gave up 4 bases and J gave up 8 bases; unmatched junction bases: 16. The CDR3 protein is CASSSTRNSGGAIHEQFF. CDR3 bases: TGTGCCAGCAGTTCAACCCGGAATAGCGGGGGGGCCATACATGAGCAGTTCTTC.

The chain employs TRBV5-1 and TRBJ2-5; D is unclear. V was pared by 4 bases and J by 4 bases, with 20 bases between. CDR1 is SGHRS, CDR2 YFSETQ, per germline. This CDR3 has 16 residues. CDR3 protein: CASSPGNSQVGETQYF. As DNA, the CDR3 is TGCGCCAGCAGCCCCGGTAATAGTCAAGTCGGAGAGACCCAGTACTTC. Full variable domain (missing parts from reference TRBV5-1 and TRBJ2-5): KAGVTQTPRYLIKTRGQQVTLSCSPISGHRSVSWYQQTPGQGLQFLFEYFSETQRNKGNFPGRFSGRQFSNSRSEMNVSTLELGDSALYLCASSPGNSQVGETQYFGPGTRLLVL.

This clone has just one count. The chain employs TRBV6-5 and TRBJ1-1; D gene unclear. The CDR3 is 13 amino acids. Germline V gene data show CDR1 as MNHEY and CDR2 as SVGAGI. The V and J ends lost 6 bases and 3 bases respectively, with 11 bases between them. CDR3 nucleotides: TGTGCCAGCAGAACAGAGATTTACACTGAAGCTTTCTTT. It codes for CASRTEIYTEAFF.

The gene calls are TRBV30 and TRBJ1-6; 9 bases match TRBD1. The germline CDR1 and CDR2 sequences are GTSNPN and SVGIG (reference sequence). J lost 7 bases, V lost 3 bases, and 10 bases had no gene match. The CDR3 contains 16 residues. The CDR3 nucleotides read TGTGCCTGGAGACTTATCCGGGACAGGGCAAATTCACCCCTCCACTTT. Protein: CAWRLIRDRANSPLHF. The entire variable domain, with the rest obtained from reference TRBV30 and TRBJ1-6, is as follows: SQTIHQWPATLVQPVGSPLSLECTVEGTSNPNLYWYRQAAGRGLQLLFYSVGIGQISSEVPQNLSASRPQDRQFILSSKKLLLSDSGFYLCAWRLIRDRANSPLHFGNGTRLTVT.